This TCR beta chain was obtained from a study of STAT5B mutations in CD4+ large granular lymphocyte leukemia. The survey-level immunoSEQ assay was used. In the original analysis: The detection floor for productive clonotype frequency was 2.59 x 10-5. TCRdb's copy holds only in-frame clones and misses some; the assay was immunoSEQ multiplex PCR. V, J and clone size were drawn from that table, and D and trimming were deduced from the DNA. The repertoire has approximately 31,000 clones, roughly 72% of them found once; the top ten carry less than 2.5%. CDR1 MNHNS and CDR2 SASEGT come from the germline V gene. The V end was cut by 7 bases, the J end by 7 bases, with 20 bases between. The CDR3 loop spans 15 amino acids.

The rearrangement joins TRBV6-1 to TRBJ2-4; perhaps TRBD2 as D (7 bases). The sequenced material came from CD4+ T cells from blood buffy coats. This clonotype was obtained from a human donor in good health. DNA for the CDR3: TGTGCCAGCATTCCTGTGGGGGGGGCCTCGAACATTCAGTACTTC. Translating it yields CASIPVGGASNIQYF.